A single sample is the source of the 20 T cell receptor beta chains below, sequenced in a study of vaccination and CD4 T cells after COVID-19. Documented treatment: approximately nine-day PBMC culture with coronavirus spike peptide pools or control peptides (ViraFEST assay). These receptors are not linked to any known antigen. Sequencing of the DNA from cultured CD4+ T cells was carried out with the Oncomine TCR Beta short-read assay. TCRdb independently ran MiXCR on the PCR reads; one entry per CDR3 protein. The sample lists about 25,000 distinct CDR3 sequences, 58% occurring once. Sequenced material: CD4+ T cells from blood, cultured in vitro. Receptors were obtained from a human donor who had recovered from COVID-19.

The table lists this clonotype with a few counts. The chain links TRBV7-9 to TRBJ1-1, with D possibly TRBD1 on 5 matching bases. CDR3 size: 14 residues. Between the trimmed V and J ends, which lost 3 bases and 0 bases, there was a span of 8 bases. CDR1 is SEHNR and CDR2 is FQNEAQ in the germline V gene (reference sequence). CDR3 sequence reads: CASSLQGVNTEAFF. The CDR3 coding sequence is TGTGCCAGCAGCTTGCAGGGTGTGAACACTGAAGCTTTCTTT.

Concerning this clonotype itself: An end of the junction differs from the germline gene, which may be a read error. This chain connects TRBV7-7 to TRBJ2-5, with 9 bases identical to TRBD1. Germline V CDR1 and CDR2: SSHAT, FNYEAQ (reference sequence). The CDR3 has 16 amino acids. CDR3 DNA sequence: TGTGCTAGCAGCGGCAAAGGGACAGGGTCTTCGGAGACCCAGTACTTC. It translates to CASSGKGTGSSETQYF.

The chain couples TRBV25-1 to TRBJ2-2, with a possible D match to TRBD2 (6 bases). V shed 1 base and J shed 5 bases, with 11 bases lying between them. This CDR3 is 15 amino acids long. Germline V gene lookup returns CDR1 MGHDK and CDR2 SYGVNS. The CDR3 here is CASSESRGWTGELFF. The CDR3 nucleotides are TGTGCCAGCAGTGAATCCCGGGGGTGGACCGGGGAGCTGTTTTTT.

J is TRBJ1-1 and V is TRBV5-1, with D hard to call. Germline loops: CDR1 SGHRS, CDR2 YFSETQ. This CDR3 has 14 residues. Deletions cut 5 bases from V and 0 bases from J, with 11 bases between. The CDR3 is CASRPDPLNTEAFF. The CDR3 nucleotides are TGCGCCAGCAGGCCCGACCCCCTGAACACTGAAGCTTTCTTT.

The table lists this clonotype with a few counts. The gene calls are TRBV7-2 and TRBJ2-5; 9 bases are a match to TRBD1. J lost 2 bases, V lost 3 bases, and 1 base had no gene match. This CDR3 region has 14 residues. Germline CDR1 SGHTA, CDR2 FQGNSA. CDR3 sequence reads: CASSFDRGQETQYF. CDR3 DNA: TGTGCCAGCAGCTTCGACAGGGGGCAAGAGACCCAGTACTTC.

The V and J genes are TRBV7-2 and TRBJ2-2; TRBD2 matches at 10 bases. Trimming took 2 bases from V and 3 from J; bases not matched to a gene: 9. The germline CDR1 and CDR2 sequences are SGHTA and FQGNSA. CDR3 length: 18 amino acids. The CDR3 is CASSLRPLAGGYTGELFF. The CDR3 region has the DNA TGTGCCAGCAGCTTACGACCTTTAGCGGGGGGATACACCGGGGAGCTGTTTTTT.

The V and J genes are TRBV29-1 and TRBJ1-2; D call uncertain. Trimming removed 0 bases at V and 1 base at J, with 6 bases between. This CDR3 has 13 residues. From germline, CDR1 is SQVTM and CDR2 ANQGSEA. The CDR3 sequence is CSVEDADNYGYTF. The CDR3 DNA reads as TGCAGCGTTGAAGATGCAGATAACTATGGCTACACCTTC.

For the CDR3, the DNA is TGTGCCAGTAGTAGACTAGCGGGAGGAGATACGCAGTATTTT. It is translated as CASSRLAGGDTQYF. The V and J genes are TRBV19 and TRBJ2-3; 13 bases agree with TRBD2. V lost 4 bases and J lost 5; bases outside the gene matches: 0. Germline V gene data show CDR1 as LNHDA and CDR2 as SQIVND (reference sequence). The CDR3 has 14 amino acids.

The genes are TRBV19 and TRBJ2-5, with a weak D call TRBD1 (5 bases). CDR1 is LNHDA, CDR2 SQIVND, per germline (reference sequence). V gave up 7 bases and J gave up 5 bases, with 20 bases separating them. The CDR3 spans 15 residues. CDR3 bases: TGTGCCAGTACCGCTGGGGCAGGGATCGGGGAGACCCAGTACTTC. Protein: CASTAGAGIGETQYF. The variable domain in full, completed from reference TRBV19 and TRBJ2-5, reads DGGITQSPKYLFRKEGQNVTLSCEQNLNHDAMYWYRQDPGQGLRLIYYSQIVNDFQKGDIAEGYSVSREKKESFPLTVTSAQKNPTAFYLCASTAGAGIGETQYFGPGTRLLVL.

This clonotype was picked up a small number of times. CDR3 region: CASSARTGANYGYTF. The CDR3 nucleotides are TGTGCCAGCAGCGCCAGGACAGGGGCTAACTATGGCTACACCTTC. This chain connects TRBV7-2 to TRBJ1-2, with 9 bases lining up with TRBD1. Trimming at V came to 5 bases and at J to 0 bases, leaving 4 bases not matched to a gene. The germline gives CDR1 SGHTA, CDR2 FQGNSA. CDR3 length: 15 residues.

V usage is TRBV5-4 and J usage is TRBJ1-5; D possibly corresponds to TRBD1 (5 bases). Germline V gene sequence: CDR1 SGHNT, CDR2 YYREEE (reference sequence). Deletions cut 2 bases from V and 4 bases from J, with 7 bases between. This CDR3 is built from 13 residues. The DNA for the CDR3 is TGTGCCAGCAGCTTCCAGGGAAATCAGCCCCAGCATTTT. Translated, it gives CASSFQGNQPQHF.

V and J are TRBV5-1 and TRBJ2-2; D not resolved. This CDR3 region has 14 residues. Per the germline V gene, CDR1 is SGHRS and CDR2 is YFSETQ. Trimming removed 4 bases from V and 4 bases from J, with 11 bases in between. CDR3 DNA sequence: TGCGCCAGCAGCCGCCTAAAGGGCACCGGGGAGCTGTTTTTT. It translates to CASSRLKGTGELFF.

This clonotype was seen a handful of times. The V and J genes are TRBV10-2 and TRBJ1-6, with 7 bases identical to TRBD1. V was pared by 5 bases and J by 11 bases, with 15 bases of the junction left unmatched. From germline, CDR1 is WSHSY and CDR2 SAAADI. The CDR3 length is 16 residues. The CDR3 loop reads CASSRQTGITRPPLHF. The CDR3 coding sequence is TGCGCCAGCAGTCGCCAGACAGGGATAACAAGGCCACCCCTCCACTTT.

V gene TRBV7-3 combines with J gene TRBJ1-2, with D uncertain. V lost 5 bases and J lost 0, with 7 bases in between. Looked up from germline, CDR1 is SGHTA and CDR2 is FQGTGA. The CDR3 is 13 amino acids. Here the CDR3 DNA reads TGTGCCAGCAGCCCTACGGCTAACTATGGCTACACCTTC. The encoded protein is CASSPTANYGYTF. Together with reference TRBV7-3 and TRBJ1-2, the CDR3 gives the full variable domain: GAGVSQTPSNKVTEKGKYVELRCDPISGHTALYWYRQSLGQGPEFLIYFQGTGAADDSGLPNDRFFAVRPEGSVSTLKIQRTERGDSAVYLCASSPTANYGYTFGSGTRLTVV.

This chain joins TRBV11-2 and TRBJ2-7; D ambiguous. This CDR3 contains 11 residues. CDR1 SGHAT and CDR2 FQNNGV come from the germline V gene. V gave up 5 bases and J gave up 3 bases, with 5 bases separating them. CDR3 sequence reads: CASSQNYEQYF. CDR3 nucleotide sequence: TGTGCCAGCAGCCAGAACTACGAGCAGTACTTC.

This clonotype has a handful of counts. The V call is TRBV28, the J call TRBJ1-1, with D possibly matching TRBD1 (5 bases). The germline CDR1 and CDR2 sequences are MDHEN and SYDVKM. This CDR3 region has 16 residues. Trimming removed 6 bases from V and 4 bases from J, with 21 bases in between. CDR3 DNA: TGTGCCAGCAGCTCCGGGGCCCTCACGCGGGGCACTGAAGCTTTCTTT. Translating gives CASSSGALTRGTEAFF.

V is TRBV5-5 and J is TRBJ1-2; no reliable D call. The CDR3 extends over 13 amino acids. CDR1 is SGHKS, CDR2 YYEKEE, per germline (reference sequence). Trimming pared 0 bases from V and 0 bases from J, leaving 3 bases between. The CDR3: CASSLGTNYGYTF. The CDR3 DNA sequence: TGTGCCAGCAGCTTGGGGACTAACTATGGCTACACCTTC.

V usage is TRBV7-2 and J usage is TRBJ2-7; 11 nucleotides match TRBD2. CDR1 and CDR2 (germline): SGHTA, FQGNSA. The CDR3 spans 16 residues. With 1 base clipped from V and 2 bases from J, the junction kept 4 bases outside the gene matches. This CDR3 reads CASSLGGSGGAYEQYF. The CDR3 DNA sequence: TGTGCCAGCAGCTTAGGGGGTAGCGGGGGGGCCTACGAGCAGTACTTC.

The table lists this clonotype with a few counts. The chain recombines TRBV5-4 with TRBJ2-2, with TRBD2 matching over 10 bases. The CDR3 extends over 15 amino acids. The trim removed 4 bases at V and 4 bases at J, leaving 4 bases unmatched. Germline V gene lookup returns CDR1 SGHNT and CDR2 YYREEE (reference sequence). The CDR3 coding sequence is TGTGCCAGCAGCCCCCAGCGGGGGGGCACCGGGGAGCTGTTTTTT. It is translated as CASSPQRGGTGELFF. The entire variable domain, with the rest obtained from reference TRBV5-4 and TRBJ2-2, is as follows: ETGVTQSPTHLIKTRGQQVTLRCSSQSGHNTVSWYQQALGQGPQFIFQYYREEENGRGNFPPRFSGLQFPNYSSELNVNALELDDSALYLCASSPQRGGTGELFFGEGSRLTVL.

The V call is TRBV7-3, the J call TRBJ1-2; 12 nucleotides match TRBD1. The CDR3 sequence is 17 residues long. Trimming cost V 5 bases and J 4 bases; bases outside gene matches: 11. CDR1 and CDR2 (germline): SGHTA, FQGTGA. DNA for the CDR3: TGTGCCAGCAGCCCTACCGGGACAGGGGGCTTGGGCTATGGCTACACCTTC. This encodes CASSPTGTGGLGYGYTF.